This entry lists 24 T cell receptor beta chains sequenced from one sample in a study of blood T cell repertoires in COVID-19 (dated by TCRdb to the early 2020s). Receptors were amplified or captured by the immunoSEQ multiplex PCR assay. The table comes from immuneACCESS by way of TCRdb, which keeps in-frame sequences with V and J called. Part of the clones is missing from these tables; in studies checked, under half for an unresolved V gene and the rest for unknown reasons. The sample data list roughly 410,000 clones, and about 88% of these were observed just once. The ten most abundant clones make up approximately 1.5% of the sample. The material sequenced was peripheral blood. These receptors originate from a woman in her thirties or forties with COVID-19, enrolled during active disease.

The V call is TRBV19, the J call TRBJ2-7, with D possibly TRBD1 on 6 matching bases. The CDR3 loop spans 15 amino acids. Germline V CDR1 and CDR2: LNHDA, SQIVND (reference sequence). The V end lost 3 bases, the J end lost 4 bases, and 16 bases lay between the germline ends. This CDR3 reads CASSIGGQLIYEQYF. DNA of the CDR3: TGTGCCAGTAGTATTGGGGGCCAACTAATTTACGAGCAGTACTTC.

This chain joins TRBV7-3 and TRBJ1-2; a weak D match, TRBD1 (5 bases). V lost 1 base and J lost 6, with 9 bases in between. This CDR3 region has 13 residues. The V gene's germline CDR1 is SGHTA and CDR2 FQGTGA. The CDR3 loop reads CASSLRAGNGYTF. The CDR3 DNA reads TGTGCCAGCAGCTTAAGGGCAGGGAATGGCTACACCTTC.

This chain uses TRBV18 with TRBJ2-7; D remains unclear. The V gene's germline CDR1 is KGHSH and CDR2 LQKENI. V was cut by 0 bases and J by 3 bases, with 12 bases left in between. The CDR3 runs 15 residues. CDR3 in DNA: TGTGCCAGCTCACCACCTCTACGGGTGGACTACGAGCAGTACTTC. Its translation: CASSPPLRVDYEQYF.

As DNA, the CDR3 is TGTGCCAGCAGCCGGACACCCTACTATCAGCCCCAGCATTTT. Encoded protein: CASSRTPYYQPQHF. The chain uses TRBV6-7 and TRBJ1-5, with D perhaps matching TRBD1 (5 bases). TRBV6-7 is designated an ORF whose function remains uncertain. This CDR3 has 14 residues. V shed 6 bases and J shed 5 bases, with 14 bases lying between them.

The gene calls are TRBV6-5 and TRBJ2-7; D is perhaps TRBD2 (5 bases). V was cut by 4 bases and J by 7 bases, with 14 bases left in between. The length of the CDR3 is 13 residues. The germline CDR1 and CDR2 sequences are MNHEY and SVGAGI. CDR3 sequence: CASSFRASGEQYF. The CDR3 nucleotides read TGTGCCAGCAGTTTTCGGGCGTCGGGAGAGCAGTACTTC.

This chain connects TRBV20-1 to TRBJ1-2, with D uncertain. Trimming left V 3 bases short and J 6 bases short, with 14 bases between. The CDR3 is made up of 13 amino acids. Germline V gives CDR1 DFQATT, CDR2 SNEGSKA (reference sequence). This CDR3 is CSASSAYGNGYTF. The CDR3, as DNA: TGCAGTGCTAGTTCGGCGTACGGGAATGGCTACACCTTC.

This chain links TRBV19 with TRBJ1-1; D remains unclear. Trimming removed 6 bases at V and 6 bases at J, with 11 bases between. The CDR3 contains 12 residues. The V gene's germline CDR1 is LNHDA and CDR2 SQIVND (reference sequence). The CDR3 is CASRTRFAEAFF. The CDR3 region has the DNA TGTGCCAGTAGGACAAGGTTTGCTGAAGCTTTCTTT.

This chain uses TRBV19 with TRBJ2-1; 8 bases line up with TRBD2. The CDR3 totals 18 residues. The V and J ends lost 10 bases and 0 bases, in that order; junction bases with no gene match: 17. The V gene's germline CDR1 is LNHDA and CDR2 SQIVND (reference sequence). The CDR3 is CANLRAGARNSSYNEQFF. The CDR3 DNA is TGTGCCAATCTGAGAGCGGGGGCCAGAAATAGCTCCTACAATGAGCAGTTCTTC. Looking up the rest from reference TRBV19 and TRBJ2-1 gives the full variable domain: DGGITQSPKYLFRKEGQNVTLSCEQNLNHDAMYWYRQDPGQGLRLIYYSQIVNDFQKGDIAEGYSVSREKKESFPLTVTSAQKNPTAFYLCANLRAGARNSSYNEQFFGPGTRLTVL.

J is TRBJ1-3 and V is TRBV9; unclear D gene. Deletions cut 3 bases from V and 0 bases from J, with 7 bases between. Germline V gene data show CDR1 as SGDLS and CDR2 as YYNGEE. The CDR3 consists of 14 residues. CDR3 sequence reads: CASSAGDSGNTIYF. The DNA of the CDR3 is TGTGCCAGCAGCGCGGGAGACTCTGGAAACACCATATATTTT.

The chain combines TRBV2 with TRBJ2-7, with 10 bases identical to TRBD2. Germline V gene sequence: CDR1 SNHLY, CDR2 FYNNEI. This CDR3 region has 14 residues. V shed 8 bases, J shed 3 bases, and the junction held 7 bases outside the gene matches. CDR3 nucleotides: TGTGCCAGCCGTTTAGCGGGGGGTTTCTACGAGCAGTACTTC. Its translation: CASRLAGGFYEQYF.

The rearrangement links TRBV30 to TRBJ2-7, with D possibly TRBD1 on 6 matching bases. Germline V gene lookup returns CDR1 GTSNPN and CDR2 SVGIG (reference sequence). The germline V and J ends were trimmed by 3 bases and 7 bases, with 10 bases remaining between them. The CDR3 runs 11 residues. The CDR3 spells CAWRGGLEQYF. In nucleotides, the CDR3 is TGTGCCTGGAGAGGGGGTCTGGAGCAGTACTTC.

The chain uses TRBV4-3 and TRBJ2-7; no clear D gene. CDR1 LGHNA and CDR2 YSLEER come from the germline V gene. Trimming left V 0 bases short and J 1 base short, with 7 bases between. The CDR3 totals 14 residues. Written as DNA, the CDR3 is TGCGCCAGCAGCCAAGATTATATGTCCTACGAGCAGTACTTC. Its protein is CASSQDYMSYEQYF.

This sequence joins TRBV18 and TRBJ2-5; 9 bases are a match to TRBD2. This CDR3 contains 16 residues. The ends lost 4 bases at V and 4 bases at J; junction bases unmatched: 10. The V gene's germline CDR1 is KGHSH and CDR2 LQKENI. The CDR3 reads CASSLAGGPRGETQYF. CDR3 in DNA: TGTGCCAGCTCACTCGCGGGAGGGCCGAGGGGAGAGACCCAGTACTTC.

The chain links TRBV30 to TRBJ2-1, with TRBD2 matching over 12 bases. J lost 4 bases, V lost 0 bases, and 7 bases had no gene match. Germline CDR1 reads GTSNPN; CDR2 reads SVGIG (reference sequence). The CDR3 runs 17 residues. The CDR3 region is CAWSVHVTSGSYNEQFF. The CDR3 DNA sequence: TGTGCCTGGAGTGTACATGTGACTAGCGGGAGTTACAATGAGCAGTTCTTC.

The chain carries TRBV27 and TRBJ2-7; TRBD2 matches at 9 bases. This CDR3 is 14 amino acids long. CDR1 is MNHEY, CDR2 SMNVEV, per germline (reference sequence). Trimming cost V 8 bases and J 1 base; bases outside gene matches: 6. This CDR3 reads CASVEAGGSYEQYF. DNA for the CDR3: TGTGCCAGCGTAGAAGCGGGGGGTTCCTACGAGCAGTACTTC.

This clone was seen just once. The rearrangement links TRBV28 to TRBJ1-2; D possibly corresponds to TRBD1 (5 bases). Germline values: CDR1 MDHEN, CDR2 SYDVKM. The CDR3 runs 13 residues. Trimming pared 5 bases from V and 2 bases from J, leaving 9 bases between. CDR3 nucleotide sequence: TGTGCCAGCAGTCCGCCAGGGAACTATGGCTACACCTTC. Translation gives CASSPPGNYGYTF.

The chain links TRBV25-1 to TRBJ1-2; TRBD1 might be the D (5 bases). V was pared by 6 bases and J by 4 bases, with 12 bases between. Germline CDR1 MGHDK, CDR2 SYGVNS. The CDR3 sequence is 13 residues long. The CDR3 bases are TGTGCCAGCAGCAGGGAAACCCTCTATGGCTACACCTTC. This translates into CASSRETLYGYTF.

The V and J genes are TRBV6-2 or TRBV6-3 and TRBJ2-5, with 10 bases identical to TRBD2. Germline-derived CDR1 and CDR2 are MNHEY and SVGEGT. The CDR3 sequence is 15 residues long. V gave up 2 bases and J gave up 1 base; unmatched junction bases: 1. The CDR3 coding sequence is TGTGCCAGCAGTTACCCTAGCGGGGGCCAAGAGACCCAGTACTTC. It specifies CASSYPSGGQETQYF.

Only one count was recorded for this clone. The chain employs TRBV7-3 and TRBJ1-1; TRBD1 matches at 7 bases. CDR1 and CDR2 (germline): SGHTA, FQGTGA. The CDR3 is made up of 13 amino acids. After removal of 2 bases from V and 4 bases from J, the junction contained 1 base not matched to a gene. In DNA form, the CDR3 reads TGTGCCAGCAGCTTACGGACAGGCACTGAAGCTTTCTTT. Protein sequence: CASSLRTGTEAFF.

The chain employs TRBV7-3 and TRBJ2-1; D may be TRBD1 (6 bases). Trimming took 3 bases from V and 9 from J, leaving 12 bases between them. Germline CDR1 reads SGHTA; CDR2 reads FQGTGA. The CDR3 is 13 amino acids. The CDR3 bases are TGTGCCAGCAGCTTCTTTGGGGGCGGTGAGCAGTTCTTC. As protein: CASSFFGGGEQFF.

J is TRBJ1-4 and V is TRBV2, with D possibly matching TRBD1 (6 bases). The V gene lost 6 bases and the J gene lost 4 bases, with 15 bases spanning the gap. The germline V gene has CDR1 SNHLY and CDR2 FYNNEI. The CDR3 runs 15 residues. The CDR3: CASSQETGFNEKLFF. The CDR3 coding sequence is TGTGCCAGCAGCCAGGAGACAGGATTTAATGAAAAACTGTTTTTT.

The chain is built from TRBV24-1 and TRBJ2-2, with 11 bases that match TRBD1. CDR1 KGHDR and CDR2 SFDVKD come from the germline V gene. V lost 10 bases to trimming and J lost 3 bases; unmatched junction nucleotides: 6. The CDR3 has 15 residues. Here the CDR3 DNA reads TGTGCCACTTCTGGGACAGGGGGGGACACCGGGGAGCTGTTTTTT. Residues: CATSGTGGDTGELFF.

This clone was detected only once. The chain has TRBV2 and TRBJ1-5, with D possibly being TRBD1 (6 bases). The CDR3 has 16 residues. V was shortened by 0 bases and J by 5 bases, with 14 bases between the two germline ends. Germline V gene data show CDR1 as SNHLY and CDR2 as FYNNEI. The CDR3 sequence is CASSEASGGADQPQHF. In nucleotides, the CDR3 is TGTGCCAGCAGTGAAGCCTCGGGGGGCGCAGATCAGCCCCAGCATTTT.

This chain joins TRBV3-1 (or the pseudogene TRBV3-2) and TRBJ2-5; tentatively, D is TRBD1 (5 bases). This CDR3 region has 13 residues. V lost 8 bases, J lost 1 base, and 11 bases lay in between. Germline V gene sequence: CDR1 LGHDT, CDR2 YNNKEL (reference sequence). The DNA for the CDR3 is TGTGCCAGCGGTTACAGGCTCCAAGAGACCCAGTACTTC. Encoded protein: CASGYRLQETQYF.